These T cell receptor beta chains were read from a single sample in a study of cytomegalovirus exposure and HLA in healthy donors. This table comes from immunoSEQ multiplex PCR, and its TCRdb copy is limited to in-frame clones, with some not included. The sample lists 200,000 to 250,000 clones, roughly 91% occurring once. Sequencing was done on a sample of PBMCs. The receptor set was obtained from a woman under 30 in good health and CMV-seronegative. The CDR3 runs from the conserved cysteine through the conserved F or W. D genes are given only for firm matches. Clone sizes are given selectively: once, few, many, or a class where the clone is expanded.

V	size	D	J	DNA	CDR3
TRBV2	.	.	TRBJ1-1	TGTGCCAGCAGTGTGGGGGCCGGGGACACTGAAGCTTTCTTT	CASSVGAGDTEAFF
TRBV11-3	once	.	TRBJ2-3	TGTGCCAGCAGCCCGAACAGGGAAGATACGCAGTATTTT	CASSPNREDTQYF
TRBV5-3	.	.	TRBJ1-1	TGTGCCAGAAGCCAGGGATTTGGCACTGAAGCTTTCTTT	CARSQGFGTEAFF
TRBV5-4	.	TRBD2	TRBJ2-1	TGTGCCAGCAGCTTGGGGTCCCCGGGGGGGGGCAATGAGCAGTTCTTC	CASSLGSPGGGNEQFF
TRBV9	.	.	TRBJ2-7	TGTGCCAGCAGCGGAGCGACAGAAACCTACGAGCAGTACTTC	CASSGATETYEQYF
TRBV7-2	.	TRBD1	TRBJ1-3	TGTGCCAGCAGCCCGCCGGGACAGGAAAACACCATATATTTT	CASSPPGQENTIYF
TRBV7-2	few	.	TRBJ1-1	TGTGCCAGCAGCTTAGTAGGGAGGCTGAACACTGAAGCTTTCTTT	CASSLVGRLNTEAFF
TRBV5-5	.	TRBD2	TRBJ2-7	TGTGCCAGCAGCCCGCTCCCCAGCGGGAGTAACTACGAGCAGTACTTC	CASSPLPSGSNYEQYF
TRBV15	.	.	TRBJ1-1	TGTGCCACCAGCTTGTCTTTGGGAGGGACTGAAGCTTTCTTT	CATSLSLGGTEAFF
TRBV6-4	.	TRBD2	TRBJ2-3	TGTGCCAGCAGTGACTTGAGCGGGGGCACAGATACGCAGTATTTT	CASSDLSGGTDTQYF
TRBV11-3	.	.	TRBJ1-1	TGTGCCAGCAGCTTAGGCCCTCCTGGGGCGGCGAACACTGAAGCTTTCTTT	CASSLGPPGAANTEAFF
TRBV5-8	.	.	TRBJ2-3	TGTGCCAGCAGCTTGGACAGGGGCACAGATACGCAGTATTTT	CASSLDRGTDTQYF
TRBV5-1	.	.	TRBJ2-7	TGCGCCAGCAGCTTGGCTGTAACAGAAACCTACGAGCAGTACTTC	CASSLAVTETYEQYF
TRBV7-2	.	TRBD2	TRBJ2-1	TGTGCCAGCAGTACCTTTCTAGCGGGGGACTACAATGAGCAGTTCTTC	CASSTFLAGDYNEQFF
TRBV30	.	.	TRBJ1-6	TGTGCCTGGAGGGGCAGGGGTTATAATTCACCCCTCCACTTT	CAWRGRGYNSPLHF
TRBV19	once	.	TRBJ1-1	TGTGCCAGTAGGGGATCCGCGGGGGCTTTCTTT	CASRGSAGAFF
TRBV4-2	.	.	TRBJ1-6	TGTGCCAGCTCTCCAGCTGGGCCCGCTAATTCACCCCTCCGCTTT	CASSPAGPANSPLRF
TRBV6-4	.	.	TRBJ2-1	TGTGCCAGCAGTGGCTCATGGGGGGGCGACTACAATGAGCAGTTCTTC	CASSGSWGGDYNEQFF
TRBV2	once	.	TRBJ1-2	TGTGCCAGCAGTGGTTCTTCGGGGATTCCCAGCCTCCATTTAAAGATCTATGGCTACACCTTC	CASSGSSGIPSLHLKIYGYTF
TRBV4-1	.	.	TRBJ2-7	TGCGCCAGCAGCCCAGGGGACTCCTACGAGCAGTACTTC	CASSPGDSYEQYF
TRBV5-1	.	.	TRBJ2-2	TGCGCCAGCAGCTCTCCCGGGGAGCTGTTTTTT	CASSSPGELFF
TRBV2	.	TRBD1	TRBJ1-1	TGTGCCAGCAGTGCGGGGACAGGTCTAATGAACACTGAAGCTTTCTTT	CASSAGTGLMNTEAFF